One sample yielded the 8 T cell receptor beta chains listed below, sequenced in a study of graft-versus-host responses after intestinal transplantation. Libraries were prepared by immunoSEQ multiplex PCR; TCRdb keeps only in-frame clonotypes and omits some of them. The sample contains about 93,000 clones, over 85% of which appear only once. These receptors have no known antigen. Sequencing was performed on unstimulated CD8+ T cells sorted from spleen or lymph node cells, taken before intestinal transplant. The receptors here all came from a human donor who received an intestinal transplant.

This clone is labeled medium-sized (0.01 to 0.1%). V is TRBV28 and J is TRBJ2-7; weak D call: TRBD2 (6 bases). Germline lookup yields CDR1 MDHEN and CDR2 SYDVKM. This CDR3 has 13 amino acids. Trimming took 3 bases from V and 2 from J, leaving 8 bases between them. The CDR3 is CASSFGSPYEQYF. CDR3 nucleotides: TGTGCCAGCAGTTTCGGGAGCCCCTACGAGCAGTACTTC.

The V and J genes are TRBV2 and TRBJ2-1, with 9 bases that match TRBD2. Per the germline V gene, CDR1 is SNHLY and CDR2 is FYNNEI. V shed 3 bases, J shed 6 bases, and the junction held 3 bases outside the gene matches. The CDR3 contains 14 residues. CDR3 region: CASSDPAGGNEQFF. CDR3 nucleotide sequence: TGTGCCAGCAGTGACCCAGCGGGAGGCAATGAGCAGTTCTTC.

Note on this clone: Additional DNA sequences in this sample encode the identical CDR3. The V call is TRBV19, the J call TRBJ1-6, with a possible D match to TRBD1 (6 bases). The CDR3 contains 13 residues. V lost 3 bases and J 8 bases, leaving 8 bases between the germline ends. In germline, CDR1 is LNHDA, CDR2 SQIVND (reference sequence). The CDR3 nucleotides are TGTGCCAGTAGTATGGGGGCGTATTCACCCCTCCACTTT. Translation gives CASSMGAYSPLHF. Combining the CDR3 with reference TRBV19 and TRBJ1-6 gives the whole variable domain DGGITQSPKYLFRKEGQNVTLSCEQNLNHDAMYWYRQDPGQGLRLIYYSQIVNDFQKGDIAEGYSVSREKKESFPLTVTSAQKNPTAFYLCASSMGAYSPLHFGNGTRLTVT.

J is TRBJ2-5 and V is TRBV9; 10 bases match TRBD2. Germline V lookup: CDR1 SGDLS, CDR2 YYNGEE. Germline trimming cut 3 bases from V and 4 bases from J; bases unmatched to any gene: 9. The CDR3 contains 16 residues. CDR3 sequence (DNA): TGTGCCAGCAGCGGAGGTAGCGGGGGGTACGCAGAGACCCAGTACTTC. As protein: CASSGGSGGYAETQYF.

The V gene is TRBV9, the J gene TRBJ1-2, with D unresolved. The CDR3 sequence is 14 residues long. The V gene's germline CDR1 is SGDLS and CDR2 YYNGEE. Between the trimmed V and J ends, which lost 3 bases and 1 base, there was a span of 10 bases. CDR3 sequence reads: CASSATRGNYGYTF. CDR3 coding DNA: TGTGCCAGCAGCGCAACCCGGGGTAACTATGGCTACACCTTC.

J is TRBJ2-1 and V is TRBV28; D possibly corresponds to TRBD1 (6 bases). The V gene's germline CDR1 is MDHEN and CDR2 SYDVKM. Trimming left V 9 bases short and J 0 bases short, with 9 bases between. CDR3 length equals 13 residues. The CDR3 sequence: CASRQDSYNEQFF. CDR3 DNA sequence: TGTGCCAGTAGACAGGACTCCTACAATGAGCAGTTCTTC.

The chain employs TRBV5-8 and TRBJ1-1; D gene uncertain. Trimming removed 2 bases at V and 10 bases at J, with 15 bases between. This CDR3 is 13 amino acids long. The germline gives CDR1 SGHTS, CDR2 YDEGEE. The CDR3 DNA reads TGTGCCAGCAGCTTAGGTCCCTTAGGAGGAGCTTTCTTT. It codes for CASSLGPLGGAFF.

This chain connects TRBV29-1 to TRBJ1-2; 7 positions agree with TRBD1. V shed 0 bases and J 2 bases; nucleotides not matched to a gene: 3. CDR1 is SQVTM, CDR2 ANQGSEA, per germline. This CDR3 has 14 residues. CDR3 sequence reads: CSVEDGTENYGYTF. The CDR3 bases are TGCAGCGTTGAAGATGGGACAGAAAACTATGGCTACACCTTC.